What follows are 17 T cell receptor beta chains derived from one specimen sequenced in a study of tumor-infiltrating lymphocytes in primary liver carcinoma. The input was 450 to 500 ng total RNA; TCR beta cDNA was made from it with a constant-region primer. Each TCR beta library was derived from three nested multiplex PCR rounds that employed slightly modified ARM-PCR. Researchers ran the first two PCR rounds for about 11 cycles each with TRBV1-TRBV30 forward primers and a C-beta reverse primer. TCRdb independently ran MiXCR on the multiplex PCR reads; one entry per CDR3 protein. The data hold around 80,000 distinct CDR3 sequences, with around 66% observed a single time. Co-extraction of RNA and DNA was performed on roughly 20-34 mg of unsorted bulk tissue. Material for sequencing was tumor-adjacent normal liver tissue. All receptors derive from a middle-aged man with primary liver carcinoma and hepatitis B virus infection.

This clonotype was seen repeatedly, ten times or more. V gene TRBV6-1 combines with J gene TRBJ2-1; D is undetermined. This CDR3 spans 12 amino acids. The V and J ends lost 7 bases and 1 base respectively, with 5 bases between them. The germline CDR1 and CDR2 sequences are MNHNS and SASEGT. CDR3 nucleotides: TGTGCCAGCATTCCGTCCTACAATGAGCAGTTCTTC. Protein sequence: CASIPSYNEQFF.

The rearrangement links TRBV5-6 to TRBJ1-1; 9 bases align to TRBD1. The CDR3 contains 14 residues. Trimming cost V 4 bases and J 12 bases; bases outside gene matches: 13. From germline, CDR1 is SGHDT and CDR2 YYEEEE. The CDR3 DNA reads TGTGCCAGCAGCCCCGGACAGGGGAACACCGAAACTTTCTTT. Residues: CASSPGQGNTETFF.

Many counts were recorded for this clonotype. The chain combines TRBV4-1 with TRBJ1-4, with TRBD1 as a possible D gene (6 bases). CDR3 length: 15 amino acids. Trimming stripped 1 base from V and 5 bases from J, with 11 bases between. Germline-derived CDR1 and CDR2 are MGHRA and YSYEKL. CDR3 bases: TGCGCCAGCAGCCAAGGAACAGGGCCCAATGAAAAACTGTTTTTT. Encoded protein: CASSQGTGPNEKLFF.

As concerns this clonotype: At one boundary the junction diverges from the germline segment, which might be a read error. V usage is TRBV12-3 or TRBV12-4 and J usage is TRBJ2-3; D gene ambiguous. CDR3 length: 15 residues. The CDR3 reads CASSLLQSYTDAQYF. The CDR3 bases are TGTGCCAGCAGTCTATTGCAGAGTTACACAGATGCGCAGTATTTT.

This clonotype came up a few times. Mismatch with germline at one junction end may stem from a read error. The J gene is TRBJ2-1, the V gene TRBV11-3; possible D gene TRBD1, 5 bases. CDR1 and CDR2 from the germline V gene are SGHNT and YENEEA. The CDR3 loop spans 14 amino acids. CDR3: CASSLVGQGNEQFF. DNA for the CDR3: TGTGCCAGTAGCTTAGTTGGGCAGGGCAATGAGCAGTTCTTC.

This sequence joins TRBV12-3 or TRBV12-4 and TRBJ1-5; unclear D gene. The CDR3 runs to 15 residues. The germline V and J ends were trimmed by 6 bases and 1 base, with 13 bases remaining between them. The CDR3 is CASREGSRSNQPQHF. The CDR3 DNA reads as TGTGCCAGCAGAGAAGGGTCCAGGAGCAATCAGCCCCAGCATTTT.

For this clonotype: The conserved phenylalanine or tryptophan normally closing the CDR3 is absent here, so this likely arose from a read error. The chain couples TRBV4-3 to TRBJ2-7, with a possible D match to TRBD2 (5 bases). The V gene's germline CDR1 is LGHNA and CDR2 YSLEER. CDR3 length: 15 amino acids. The CDR3 DNA follows: TGCGCCAGCAGACAAGATAGGGAGAGTCCCTACGAGCAGTACCTC. It yields the protein CASRQDRESPYEQYL.

Remarks on this clonotype: It is likely a read error, because the conserved phenylalanine at the end of the CDR3 is missing. The rearrangement joins TRBV28 to TRBJ2-7; perhaps TRBD2 as D (5 bases). Germline loops: CDR1 MDHEN, CDR2 SYDVKM. This CDR3 has 14 amino acids. The ends were cut back, 2 bases at V and 6 bases at J, with 14 bases in the middle. CDR3 in amino acids: CASSLPRDRGEQYY. CDR3 coding DNA: TGTGCCAGCAGTTTACCGAGGGATCGGGGCGAGCAGTACTAC.

Worth noting for this clonotype: An end of the junction differs from the germline gene, which may be a read error. The gene calls are TRBV4-2 and TRBJ1-1; TRBD1 aligns across 9 bases. The CDR3 is 15 amino acids. Germline V gives CDR1 LGHNA, CDR2 YNFKEQ. The CDR3 DNA is TGTGCCAGCAGTCAACGGACAGGGGTAAACATTGAAGCTTTCTTT. Protein product: CASSQRTGVNIEAFF.

A note on this clonotype: Just one base apart from a much larger clone, this may be a read error. J is TRBJ1-1 and V is TRBV7-9; D is possibly TRBD1 (5 bases). CDR1 and CDR2 (germline): SEHNR, FQNEAQ (reference sequence). The length of the CDR3 is 15 residues. Trimming left V 10 bases short and J 2 bases short, with 20 bases between. The CDR3 sequence is CANAMWGDPNTEAFF. In DNA form, the CDR3 reads TGTGCCAACGCAATGTGGGGGGACCCCAACACTGAAGCTTTCTTT.

V usage is TRBV5-4 and J usage is TRBJ1-2, with D maybe TRBD1 (6 bases). The V gene's germline CDR1 is SGHNT and CDR2 YYREEE (reference sequence). The ends were cut back, 0 bases at V and 6 bases at J, with 12 bases in the middle. CDR3 length: 14 amino acids. In nucleotides, the CDR3 is TGTGCCAGCAGCTTGGCGGGACATGGACATGGCTACACCTTC. Residues: CASSLAGHGHGYTF.

This clonotype appeared many times. The rearrangement joins TRBV5-6 to TRBJ2-1, with D perhaps being TRBD1 or TRBD2 (5 bases each). Germline assignment: CDR1 SGHDT and CDR2 YYEEEE. V lost 4 bases, J lost 1 base, and 9 bases lay in between. The CDR3 is 14 amino acids. CDR3 loop: CASSRDASYNEQFF. The CDR3 bases are TGTGCCAGCAGCAGGGACGCGTCCTACAATGAGCAGTTCTTC.

This clonotype was detected a few times. Being one base from a much bigger clone, this may be a read error. The chain links TRBV14 to TRBJ2-1; weak D call: TRBD2 (6 bases). The CDR3 totals 12 residues. Germline V gives CDR1 SGHDN, CDR2 FVKESK. CDR3 residues: CANSQGRSEQFF. For the CDR3, the DNA is TGTGCCAACAGCCAAGGGAGGAGTGAGCAGTTCTTC.

Worth noting for this clonotype: Compared with germline, one end of the junction differs, possibly owing to a read error. The chain combines TRBV4-1 with TRBJ2-1; unclear D gene. This CDR3 is 15 amino acids long. Germline V lookup: CDR1 MGHRA, CDR2 YSYEKL. CDR3 nucleotides: TGCACCAGCAGCCCGCTCGATAACGACAACAATGAGCAGTTCTTC. Encoded protein: CTSSPLDNDNNEQFF.

V usage is TRBV11-2 and J usage is TRBJ2-5; D may be TRBD2 (5 bases). CDR3 length: 18 residues. From germline, CDR1 is SGHAT and CDR2 FQNNGV. Deletions cut 6 bases from V and 3 bases from J, with 26 bases between. The CDR3 DNA sequence: TGTGCCAGCAGGCCAGCGAGGCTAGCCCTGGGAAAAAAAGAGACCCAGTACTTC. This gives the protein CASRPARLALGKKETQYF. The full variable domain, completed using reference TRBV11-2 and TRBJ2-5, is EAGVAQSPRYKIIEKRQSVAFWCNPISGHATLYWYQQILGQGPKLLIQFQNNGVVDDSQLPKDRFSAERLKGVDSTLKIQPAKLEDSAVYLCASRPARLALGKKETQYFGPGTRLLVL.

The chain is built from TRBV9 and TRBJ2-2; D may correspond to TRBD1 or TRBD2 (7 bases each). V lost 0 bases and J lost 4, with 13 bases in between. Germline V CDR1 and CDR2: SGDLS, YYNGEE. This CDR3 region has 16 residues. The CDR3 DNA reads as TGTGCCAGCAGCGTAGGGCAGGGGGAGGGCACCGGGGAGCTGTTTTTT. This translates into CASSVGQGEGTGELFF.

Notes on this clonotype: Relative to the germline gene, one junction end is altered; a read error may explain this. The genes are TRBV4-1 and TRBJ2-1, with unresolved D. This CDR3 has 15 residues. Per germline, CDR1 MGHRA and CDR2 YSYEKL. The CDR3 DNA sequence: TGCGCCAGCAGCCAAGATGGGCTATCACGAAATGAGCAGTCCTTC. Translation: CASSQDGLSRNEQSF.